This TCR beta chain was recorded in a study of blood T cell repertoires in COVID-19. In germline, CDR1 is LGHDT, CDR2 YNNKEL (reference sequence). V dropped 2 bases and J dropped 0 bases, with 16 bases sitting between them. This CDR3 has 18 amino acids. The protocol was immunoSEQ multiplex PCR, while the TCRdb copy is restricted to in-frame clones and leaves out a portion. The sample includes approximately 350,000 clones, more than 80% of them seen just once. The source is a woman under 40 with COVID-19, enrolled during active disease. This sequence joins TRBV3-1 (or the pseudogene TRBV3-2) and TRBJ2-2, with D possibly being TRBD2 (6 bases). The sequenced material came from peripheral blood. The CDR3: CASSQSAGRVSNTGELFF. CDR3 nucleotide sequence: TGTGCCAGCAGCCAATCGGCGGGACGGGTCTCGAACACCGGGGAGCTGTTTTTT.